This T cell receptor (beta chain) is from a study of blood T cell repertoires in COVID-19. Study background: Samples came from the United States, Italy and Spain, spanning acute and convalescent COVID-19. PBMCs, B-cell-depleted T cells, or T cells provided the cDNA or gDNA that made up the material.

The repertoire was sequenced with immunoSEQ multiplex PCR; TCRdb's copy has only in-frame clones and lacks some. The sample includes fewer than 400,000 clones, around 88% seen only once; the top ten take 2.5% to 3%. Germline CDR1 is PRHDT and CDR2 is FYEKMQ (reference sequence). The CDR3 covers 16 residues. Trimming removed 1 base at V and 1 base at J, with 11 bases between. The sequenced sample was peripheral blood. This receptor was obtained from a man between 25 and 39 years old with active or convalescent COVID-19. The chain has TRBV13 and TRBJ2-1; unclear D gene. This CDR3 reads CASSLAQARSYNEQFF. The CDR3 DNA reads TGTGCCAGCAGCTTAGCGCAGGCCCGGTCCTACAATGAGCAGTTCTTC.